Following are 20 T cell receptor beta chains from one sample sequenced in a study of T-cell reconstitution after alpha-beta-depleted transplantation in children. Researchers prepared the TCRbeta library using unique molecular identifiers, the study reports. TCRdb processed the PCR reads anew with MiXCR; each CDR3 protein has one entry. The sample lists 55,000 to 65,000 distinct CDR3 sequences; 40% to 45% were seen once. The material sequenced was PBMCs, mostly from graft donor cells, taken 360 days after TCRalphabeta/CD19-depleted stem cell transplant. The receptor set was obtained from a male patient under 18 who had a stem cell transplant for acute lymphoblastic leukemia, so the T cells may come from the graft donor.

This sequence joins TRBV27 and TRBJ2-3; 9 nucleotides align to TRBD2. The length of the CDR3 is 16 residues. J lost 3 bases, V lost 2 bases, and 6 bases had no gene match. Germline values: CDR1 MNHEY, CDR2 SMNVEV (reference sequence). The CDR3 DNA reads TGTGCCAGCAGTTTAAGCCGCCTAGCGGGGACAGATACGCAGTATTTT. This codes for CASSLSRLAGTDTQYF.

The chain carries TRBV5-1 and TRBJ2-7, with 8 bases matching TRBD1. CDR1 and CDR2 (germline): SGHRS, YFSETQ. The ends lost 0 bases at V and 4 bases at J; junction bases unmatched: 6. The CDR3 loop spans 15 amino acids. The CDR3 spells CASSLEAGGLYEQYF. Here the CDR3 DNA reads TGCGCCAGCAGCTTGGAGGCAGGGGGCTTGTACGAGCAGTACTTC.

The V and J genes are TRBV29-1 and TRBJ2-3; possibly TRBD1 or TRBD2 for D (6 bases each). V was cut by 3 bases and J by 0 bases, with 10 bases left in between. CDR1 and CDR2 from the germline V gene are SQVTM and ANQGSEA. The length of the CDR3 is 14 residues. The CDR3 nucleotides are TGCAGCGTTGAGGGGGGCGATAGCACAGATACGCAGTATTTT. Translation: CSVEGGDSTDTQYF.

This clonotype came up a few times. The chain is built from TRBV12-3 or TRBV12-4 and TRBJ1-5; D is unresolved. Trimming stripped 7 bases from V and 0 bases from J, with 10 bases between. This CDR3 is built from 14 residues. The CDR3 nucleotides read TGTGCCAGCACCCTCGACCCTAGCAATCAGCCCCAGCATTTT. Translation gives CASTLDPSNQPQHF.

This clonotype was observed a handful of times. The gene calls are TRBV7-2 and TRBJ1-5, with a weak D call TRBD1 (6 bases). This CDR3 is built from 15 residues. Germline V gene lookup returns CDR1 SGHTA and CDR2 FQGNSA. With 0 bases removed from V and 3 bases from J, the gap between germline ends came to 9 bases. The CDR3 here is CASSLAPGDNQPQHF. The CDR3 DNA is TGTGCCAGCAGCTTAGCCCCAGGGGACAATCAGCCCCAGCATTTT.

This chain links TRBV5-1 with TRBJ2-3; TRBD2 agrees at 8 bases. CDR3 size: 14 residues. Germline V gives CDR1 SGHRS, CDR2 YFSETQ. V dropped 2 bases and J dropped 7; count of bases not matched to a gene: 6. CDR3: CASSFPGGAYTQYF. The CDR3, as DNA: TGCGCCAGCAGCTTTCCCGGGGGGGCGTATACGCAGTATTTT.

This sequence joins TRBV9 and TRBJ1-2, with D possibly matching TRBD1 (5 bases). The ends were cut back, 2 bases at V and 3 bases at J, with 8 bases in the middle. The CDR3 consists of 13 residues. CDR1 SGDLS and CDR2 YYNGEE come from the germline V gene. In DNA form, the CDR3 reads TGTGCCAGCAGCGTGAGGGGTGACTATGGCTACACCTTC. Its translation: CASSVRGDYGYTF.

This clonotype showed up just a few times. The V and J genes are TRBV5-1 and TRBJ2-2, with D tentatively TRBD2 (7 bases). In germline, CDR1 is SGHRS, CDR2 YFSETQ. The CDR3 length is 16 residues. With 2 bases removed from V and 4 bases from J, the gap between germline ends came to 15 bases. The chain's CDR3 is CASSLGRGAGTGELFF. As DNA, the CDR3 is TGCGCCAGCAGCTTAGGGAGGGGGGCCGGCACCGGGGAGCTGTTTTTT.

This chain connects TRBV12-3 or TRBV12-4 to TRBJ1-1; 8 positions agree with TRBD1. Trimming cost V 2 bases and J 0 bases; bases outside gene matches: 2. The CDR3 contains 15 residues. The CDR3 DNA reads TGTGCCAGCAGTTTACAGGGGGCTATGAACACTGAAGCTTTCTTT. Amino acids: CASSLQGAMNTEAFF.

The J gene is TRBJ2-1, the V gene TRBV24-1, with a weak D call TRBD2 (6 bases). V gave up 8 bases and J gave up 9 bases, with 10 bases separating them. CDR3 length: 11 amino acids. Germline V gene sequence: CDR1 KGHDR, CDR2 SFDVKD. The CDR3 region is CATKAGGEQFF. The CDR3 DNA follows: TGTGCCACCAAAGCCGGGGGTGAGCAGTTCTTC.

This chain links TRBV5-1 with TRBJ2-1; D gene uncertain. This CDR3 is built from 12 residues. V lost 1 base and J 5 bases, leaving 4 bases between the germline ends. Germline V gene sequence: CDR1 SGHRS, CDR2 YFSETQ. CDR3 nucleotides: TGCGCCAGCAGCTTGCTAGACAATGAGCAGTTCTTC. Translated, it gives CASSLLDNEQFF.

This chain joins TRBV12-3 or TRBV12-4 and TRBJ2-1; no definite D call. V lost 1 base, J lost 5 bases, and 9 bases lay in between. This CDR3 has 14 residues. CDR3 bases: TGTGCCAGCAGTTTAGGGGCAGCGAACAATGAGCAGTTCTTC. Translated: CASSLGAANNEQFF.

The chain joins TRBV28 to TRBJ2-7; D is ambiguous. V lost 4 bases, J lost 4 bases, and 11 bases lay in between. Germline loops: CDR1 MDHEN, CDR2 SYDVKM. This CDR3 is built from 13 residues. The CDR3 loop reads CASSSGGEYEQYF. In DNA form, the CDR3 reads TGTGCCAGCAGTTCCGGCGGAGAGTACGAGCAGTACTTC.

The rearrangement uses TRBV7-9 and TRBJ1-3; a weak D match, TRBD1 (5 bases). Germline values: CDR1 SEHNR, CDR2 FQNEAQ (reference sequence). The CDR3 sequence is 16 residues long. Deletions cut 2 bases from V and 0 bases from J, with 11 bases between. CDR3 nucleotides: TGTGCCAGCAGCTTAAGGGGAGTGTACTCTGGAAACACCATATATTTT. Amino acids: CASSLRGVYSGNTIYF.

This clonotype turned up a few times. V is TRBV13 and J is TRBJ2-1, with no clear D. Germline assignment: CDR1 PRHDT and CDR2 FYEKMQ (reference sequence). Trimming shortened V by 7 bases and J by 3 bases, and 16 bases separated the two germline ends. CDR3 length: 15 amino acids. CDR3 sequence: CASTARLSDYNEQFF. DNA for the CDR3: TGTGCCAGCACAGCCCGGTTGAGCGACTACAATGAGCAGTTCTTC.

The sample holds a few counts of this clonotype. V is TRBV7-2 and J is TRBJ2-7; D uncertain. The CDR3 has 13 amino acids. The V and J ends lost 1 base and 6 bases respectively, with 10 bases between them. The germline gives CDR1 SGHTA, CDR2 FQGNSA. The DNA for the CDR3 is TGTGCCAGCAGCTTAGGGGTTCGGGTCGAGCAGTACTTC. Translating gives CASSLGVRVEQYF. Filled out from reference TRBV7-2 and TRBJ2-7, the complete variable domain reads GAGVSQSPSNKVTEKGKDVELRCDPISGHTALYWYRQSLGQGLEFLIYFQGNSAPDKSGLPSDRFSAERTGGSVSTLTIQRTQQEDSAVYLCASSLGVRVEQYFGPGTRLTVT.

The table lists this clonotype with a few counts. The V and J genes are TRBV29-1 and TRBJ2-1; D is uncertain. CDR3 length: 11 amino acids. Germline loops: CDR1 SQVTM, CDR2 ANQGSEA. Trimming left V 3 bases short and J 4 bases short, with 4 bases between. The DNA of the CDR3 is TGCAGCGTTGATCGGTACAATGAGCAGTTCTTC. It specifies CSVDRYNEQFF.

The chain joins TRBV12-3 or TRBV12-4 to TRBJ2-1; tentative D call: TRBD1 (6 bases). The CDR3 spans 15 residues. The V gene lost 4 bases and the J gene lost 8 bases, with 18 bases spanning the gap. The CDR3 DNA reads TGTGCCAGCAGTTCCCGTCTACCCAGGGGCCATGAGCAGTTCTTC. Translated, it gives CASSSRLPRGHEQFF.

This clonotype was seen a few times. The gene calls are TRBV12-3 or TRBV12-4 and TRBJ1-1; D ambiguous. This CDR3 region has 14 residues. V dropped 1 base and J dropped 2 bases, with 8 bases sitting between them. The CDR3 is CASSLVTGNTEAFF. The CDR3 coding sequence is TGTGCCAGCAGTTTAGTGACCGGTAACACTGAAGCTTTCTTT.

This clonotype was seen a handful of times. The V gene is TRBV18, the J gene TRBJ2-4, with D perhaps matching TRBD2 (5 bases). This CDR3 has 17 amino acids. CDR1 is KGHSH and CDR2 is LQKENI in the germline V gene. V was pared by 1 base and J by 0 bases, with 13 bases between. CDR3 DNA: TGTGCCAGCTCACCACGCAGCGGCCCTCTAGCCAAAAACATTCAGTACTTC. It specifies CASSPRSGPLAKNIQYF.